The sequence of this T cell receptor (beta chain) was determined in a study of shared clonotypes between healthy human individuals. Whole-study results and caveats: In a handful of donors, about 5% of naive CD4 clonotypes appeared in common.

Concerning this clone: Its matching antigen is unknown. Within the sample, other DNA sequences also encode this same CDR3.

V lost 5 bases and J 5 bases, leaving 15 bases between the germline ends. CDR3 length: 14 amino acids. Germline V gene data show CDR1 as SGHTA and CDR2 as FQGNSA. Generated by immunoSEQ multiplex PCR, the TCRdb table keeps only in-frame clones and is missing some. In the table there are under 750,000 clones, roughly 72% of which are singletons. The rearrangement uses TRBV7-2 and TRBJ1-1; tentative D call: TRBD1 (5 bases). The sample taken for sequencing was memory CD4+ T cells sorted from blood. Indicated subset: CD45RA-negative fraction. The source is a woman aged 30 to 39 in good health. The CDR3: CASSPGGGWTEAFF. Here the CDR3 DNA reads TGTGCCAGCAGCCCCGGGGGGGGGTGGACTGAAGCTTTCTTT. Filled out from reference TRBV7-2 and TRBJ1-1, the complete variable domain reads GAGVSQSPSNKVTEKGKDVELRCDPISGHTALYWYRQSLGQGLEFLIYFQGNSAPDKSGLPSDRFSAERTGGSVSTLTIQRTQQEDSAVYLCASSPGGGWTEAFFGQGTRLTVV.